The 5 T cell receptor beta chains below were found in one sample sequenced in a study of cytomegalovirus exposure and HLA in healthy donors. Both 60 Vbeta primers and 13 Jbeta primers went into the PCR. Clones were sequenced by immunoSEQ multiplex PCR, and TCRdb holds only the in-frame ones, with some missing. The sample has around 94,000 clones; about 74% are singletons. Sequenced input: PBMCs. Receptor source: a male donor in good health and CMV-seropositive.

The chain has TRBV7-2 and TRBJ2-7; D is perhaps TRBD2 (6 bases). The V gene's germline CDR1 is SGHTA and CDR2 FQGNSA. The CDR3 covers 13 residues. Trimming removed 5 bases at V and 7 bases at J, with 15 bases between. In DNA, the CDR3 is TGTGCCAGCAGCACCCGGACGGAGGGGGAGCAGTACTTC. Translating gives CASSTRTEGEQYF. The complete variable domain, with remaining parts taken from reference TRBV7-2 and TRBJ2-7, reads GAGVSQSPSNKVTEKGKDVELRCDPISGHTALYWYRQSLGQGLEFLIYFQGNSAPDKSGLPSDRFSAERTGGSVSTLTIQRTQQEDSAVYLCASSTRTEGEQYFGPGTRLTVT.

This clone was recorded once. This rearrangement joins TRBV6-1 to TRBJ2-7; 7 positions agree with TRBD1. Germline V gene sequence: CDR1 MNHNS, CDR2 SASEGT. The CDR3 has 13 residues. V shed 7 bases, J shed 3 bases, and the junction held 6 bases outside the gene matches. CDR3 in amino acids: CASTSGQHYEQYF. The CDR3 DNA reads TGTGCCAGCACTTCGGGACAGCACTACGAGCAGTACTTC.

The chain carries TRBV2 and TRBJ2-7, with D possibly TRBD1 on 5 matching bases. The CDR3 sequence is 11 residues long. V dropped 5 bases and J dropped 6 bases, with 8 bases sitting between them. CDR1 is SNHLY and CDR2 is FYNNEI in the germline V gene. The CDR3 sequence is CASSHDSEQYF. The CDR3 nucleotides read TGTGCCAGCAGTCACGACAGCGAGCAGTACTTC.

This chain joins TRBV11-3 and TRBJ2-7, with TRBD1 matching 8 bases. After removal of 0 bases from V and 4 bases from J, the junction contained 11 bases not matched to a gene. The CDR3 runs 17 residues. Per the germline V gene, CDR1 is SGHNT and CDR2 is YENEEA. CDR3 in amino acids: CASSLETGDRRTYEQYF. The CDR3 DNA follows: TGTGCCAGCAGCTTAGAGACAGGGGATCGAAGGACTTACGAGCAGTACTTC.

For the CDR3, the DNA is TGTGCCAGCACCTTTGACAGCCAAGAGACCCAGTACTTC. Protein sequence: CASTFDSQETQYF. This chain joins TRBV2 and TRBJ2-5, with D perhaps matching TRBD1 (5 bases). Germline loops: CDR1 SNHLY, CDR2 FYNNEI. V dropped 7 bases and J dropped 1 base, with 10 bases sitting between them. The CDR3 totals 13 residues.